What follows are 28 T cell receptor beta chains derived from one specimen sequenced in a study of identifying expanded T cells in peripheral blood. Only in-frame clones appear in the TCRdb table, and some are missing; sequencing was by immunoSEQ multiplex PCR. The sample consists of about 85,000 clones, approximately 90% of them appearing once. The specimen was blood. All receptors come from a person aged 18 to 70 in good health.

The rearrangement links TRBV27 to TRBJ1-1; 7 bases match TRBD1. Per germline, CDR1 MNHEY and CDR2 SMNVEV (reference sequence). After removal of 4 bases from V and 2 bases from J, the junction contained 13 bases not matched to a gene. This CDR3 comprises 17 residues. CDR3: CASSSTLTGWKNTEAFF. CDR3 nucleotide sequence: TGTGCCAGCAGTTCAACCCTGACAGGGTGGAAAAACACTGAAGCTTTCTTT.

The chain joins TRBV5-5 to TRBJ2-4; tentative D call: TRBD1 (5 bases). The CDR3 loop spans 15 amino acids. V lost 0 bases, J lost 7 bases, and 14 bases lay in between. Per germline, CDR1 SGHKS and CDR2 YYEKEE (reference sequence). The CDR3 nucleotides read TGTGCCAGCAGCTTGGGTCAGGGAAGGTTGAACATTCAGTACTTC. As protein: CASSLGQGRLNIQYF.

The genes are TRBV7-2 and TRBJ2-3, with 14 nucleotides matching TRBD2. The germline gives CDR1 SGHTA, CDR2 FQGNSA. Trimming cost V 5 bases and J 6 bases; bases outside gene matches: 7. The CDR3 is made up of 16 amino acids. The CDR3 here is CASSPRLAGGRDTQYF. The CDR3 coding sequence is TGTGCCAGCAGCCCGCGACTAGCGGGGGGGCGGGATACGCAGTATTTT. Full variable domain (outside the CDR3, taken from reference TRBV7-2 and TRBJ2-3): GAGVSQSPSNKVTEKGKDVELRCDPISGHTALYWYRQSLGQGLEFLIYFQGNSAPDKSGLPSDRFSAERTGGSVSTLTIQRTQQEDSAVYLCASSPRLAGGRDTQYFGPGTRLTVL.

V gene TRBV27 combines with J gene TRBJ2-7; D may be TRBD2 (7 bases). Looked up from germline, CDR1 is MNHEY and CDR2 is SMNVEV (reference sequence). CDR3 length equals 13 residues. V gave up 5 bases and J gave up 6 bases, with 14 bases separating them. The CDR3 spells CASSARGGREQYF. DNA for the CDR3: TGTGCCAGCAGTGCGAGGGGGGGGCGCGAGCAGTACTTC.

The chain links TRBV6-5 to TRBJ2-3, with TRBD2 matching 7 bases. The CDR3 covers 13 residues. CDR1 is MNHEY, CDR2 SVGAGI, per germline. V dropped 6 bases and J dropped 2; count of bases not matched to a gene: 2. CDR3 residues: CASRRDYTDTQYF. CDR3 bases: TGTGCCAGCAGAAGGGACTACACAGATACGCAGTATTTT.

This chain links TRBV5-6 with TRBJ1-2, with 10 nucleotides matching TRBD1. Looked up from germline, CDR1 is SGHDT and CDR2 is YYEEEE. The CDR3 is made up of 15 amino acids. V was pared by 3 bases and J by 4 bases, with 6 bases of the junction left unmatched. CDR3 loop: CASSSGTGDVYGYTF. As DNA, the CDR3 is TGTGCCAGCAGCTCAGGGACAGGGGACGTCTATGGCTACACCTTC.

The chain uses TRBV4-2 and TRBJ2-3, with 8 positions matching TRBD2. This CDR3 has 18 residues. Trimming removed 0 bases from V and 3 bases from J; junction bases left unmatched: 11. Germline-derived CDR1 and CDR2 are LGHNA and YNFKEQ. The CDR3 loop reads CASSQDPTNREGTDTQYF. CDR3 sequence (DNA): TGTGCCAGCAGCCAAGACCCGACCAATCGGGAGGGGACAGATACGCAGTATTTT.

The chain employs TRBV2 and TRBJ2-7; a weak D match, TRBD2 (7 bases). The CDR3 is made up of 15 amino acids. CDR1 is SNHLY and CDR2 is FYNNEI in the germline V gene. V was trimmed by 8 bases and J by 2 bases, leaving 19 bases between them. CDR3 DNA sequence: TGTGCCAGCGCGATCGGGGGCGGGGGAGCCTACGAGCAGTACTTC. Translated, it gives CASAIGGGGAYEQYF.

The CDR3 DNA sequence: TGTGCCAGCACCATGGACAGGGCCGGGGAGCTGTTTTTT. It codes for CASTMDRAGELFF. This chain connects TRBV6-6 to TRBJ2-2; 8 bases map to TRBD1. V was clipped by 7 bases and J by 6 bases; unmatched bases: 4. Germline V CDR1 and CDR2: MNHNY, SVGAGI (reference sequence). CDR3 length: 13 residues.

V usage is TRBV7-2 and J usage is TRBJ2-3; D not resolved. The CDR3 is 16 amino acids. The germline V gene has CDR1 SGHTA and CDR2 FQGNSA. The germline V and J ends were trimmed by 4 bases and 2 bases, with 16 bases remaining between them. CDR3 residues: CASSSDRGLTTDTQYF. In DNA form, the CDR3 reads TGTGCCAGCAGCTCAGATAGAGGTCTGACCACAGATACGCAGTATTTT.

The gene calls are TRBV5-6 and TRBJ1-1; no firm D call. Trimming took 0 bases from V and 5 from J, leaving 8 bases between them. The CDR3 is 13 amino acids. Germline V CDR1 and CDR2: SGHDT, YYEEEE. CDR3: CASSLDVGTEAFF. In DNA, the CDR3 is TGTGCCAGCAGCTTGGACGTAGGGACTGAAGCTTTCTTT.

V and J are TRBV27 and TRBJ1-2; tentatively, D is TRBD1 (5 bases). Trimming removed 0 bases at V and 1 base at J, with 9 bases between. The germline CDR1 and CDR2 sequences are MNHEY and SMNVEV (reference sequence). This CDR3 has 15 residues. For the CDR3, the DNA is TGTGCCAGCAGTTTATCGAGCGGGGGTAACTATGGCTACACCTTC. Protein product: CASSLSSGGNYGYTF.

This clone was observed a single time. V is TRBV27 and J is TRBJ1-2, with 10 bases aligning to TRBD1. This CDR3 spans 16 amino acids. Germline CDR1 MNHEY, CDR2 SMNVEV (reference sequence). V was clipped by 2 bases and J by 8 bases; unmatched bases: 11. CDR3 sequence (DNA): TGTGCCAGCAGTTTAGGTGTTTTGCGGGACAGGGGAGGCTACACCTTC. It specifies CASSLGVLRDRGGYTF.

The gene calls are TRBV10-2 and TRBJ2-1; a possible D gene is TRBD1 (5 bases). The CDR3 loop spans 15 amino acids. Trimming shortened V by 2 bases and J by 0 bases, and 8 bases separated the two germline ends. Looked up from germline, CDR1 is WSHSY and CDR2 is SAAADI. CDR3 sequence reads: CASSEGRGSYNEQFF. The DNA for the CDR3 is TGCGCCAGCAGTGAGGGAAGGGGCTCCTACAATGAGCAGTTCTTC.

J is TRBJ2-3 and V is TRBV15, with D perhaps TRBD1 or TRBD2 (7 bases each). V was shortened by 1 base and J by 4 bases, with 15 bases between the two germline ends. Germline-derived CDR1 and CDR2 are LNHNV and YYDKDF (reference sequence). This CDR3 region has 16 residues. The CDR3 coding sequence is TGTGCCACCAGCAGAGCCAGGGCAGGGGGGGCAGATACGCAGTATTTT. Translated, it gives CATSRARAGGADTQYF.

The chain links TRBV5-4 to TRBJ1-2; D possibly corresponds to TRBD1 (6 bases). Germline lookup yields CDR1 SGHNT and CDR2 YYREEE (reference sequence). Trimming stripped 0 bases from V and 5 bases from J, with 14 bases between. The CDR3 contains 15 residues. CDR3 nucleotide sequence: TGTGCCAGCAGCTTGGAAGGGGGGCGGGGATATGGCTACACCTTC. It encodes CASSLEGGRGYGYTF. The whole variable domain, filled in from reference TRBV5-4 and TRBJ1-2, reads ETGVTQSPTHLIKTRGQQVTLRCSSQSGHNTVSWYQQALGQGPQFIFQYYREEENGRGNFPPRFSGLQFPNYSSELNVNALELDDSALYLCASSLEGGRGYGYTFGSGTRLTVV.

This chain joins TRBV6-1 and TRBJ2-7; TRBD1 matches at 9 bases. With 5 bases clipped from V and 7 bases from J, the junction kept 9 bases outside the gene matches. This CDR3 contains 14 residues. The germline V gene encodes CDR1 MNHNS and CDR2 SASEGT. In DNA form, the CDR3 reads TGTGCCAGCAGTCCGGGACAGGGTATTTGGGAGCAGTACTTC. Translation gives CASSPGQGIWEQYF.

The V call is TRBV6-5, the J call TRBJ1-4; D unclear. Trimming took off 2 bases at V and 6 bases at J, with 7 bases between the two ends. There are 13 residues in the CDR3. Germline V gene sequence: CDR1 MNHEY, CDR2 SVGAGI. CDR3 DNA: TGTGCCAGCAGTTACCGAGCCCATGAAAAACTGTTTTTT. This gives the protein CASSYRAHEKLFF.

This rearrangement joins TRBV18 to TRBJ1-2; TRBD1 agrees at 7 bases. The V gene's germline CDR1 is KGHSH and CDR2 LQKENI. The CDR3 is 17 residues long. Germline trimming cut 1 base from V and 2 bases from J; bases unmatched to any gene: 10. CDR3: CASSPRNRDRPNYGYTF. The DNA for the CDR3 is TGTGCCAGCTCACCACGTAATCGGGACAGACCAAACTATGGCTACACCTTC. The full variable domain, in which reference TRBV18 and TRBJ1-2 provide the parts outside the CDR3, is NAGVMQNPRHLVRRRGQEARLRCSPMKGHSHVYWYRQLPEEGLKFMVYLQKENIIDESGMPKERFSAEFPKEGPSILRIQQVVRGDSAAYFCASSPRNRDRPNYGYTFGSGTRLTVV.

Worth noting for this clone: A much larger clone differs by one base, so this may be a read error. This same CDR3 is encoded by further DNA sequences in the sample. This rearrangement joins TRBV4-3 to TRBJ2-1; D uncertain. This CDR3 is 18 amino acids long. The V gene's germline CDR1 is LGHNA and CDR2 YSLEER. This CDR3 is CASSQVLASPSSYNEQFF. The CDR3 bases are TGCGCCAGCAGCCAAGTTTTAGCATCCCCAAGCTCCTATAATGAGCAGTTCTTC.

CDR3 DNA sequence: TGTGCCAGCAGTCCGTGGACTAGCGGGGGGGCTGTAAATGAGCAGTTCTTC. This sequence encodes CASSPWTSGGAVNEQFF. The V and J genes are TRBV27 and TRBJ2-1; 15 nucleotides agree with TRBD2. J lost 7 bases, V lost 5 bases, and 9 bases had no gene match. There are 17 residues in the CDR3. CDR1 and CDR2 from the germline V gene are MNHEY and SMNVEV (reference sequence).

The rearrangement links TRBV4-3 to TRBJ1-4; 9 bases line up with TRBD1. The germline CDR1 and CDR2 sequences are LGHNA and YSLEER. J was trimmed by 7 bases and V by 1 base; bases with no gene match: 4. This CDR3 is 15 amino acids long. CDR3 DNA sequence: TGCGCCAGCAGCCAAGGAACAGGGGGCTTTGAAAAACTGTTTTTT. As protein: CASSQGTGGFEKLFF.

The gene calls are TRBV19 and TRBJ1-1; maybe TRBD1 (6 bases). Trimming stripped 6 bases from V and 4 bases from J, with 12 bases between. The germline V gene has CDR1 LNHDA and CDR2 SQIVND (reference sequence). CDR3 length: 13 residues. The CDR3 protein is CASSKRGVTEAFF. The CDR3, as DNA: TGTGCCAGTAGCAAGAGGGGGGTCACTGAAGCTTTCTTT.

J is TRBJ1-1 and V is TRBV7-2, with D hard to call. CDR3 length: 14 residues. CDR1 and CDR2 (germline): SGHTA, FQGNSA. V was trimmed by 2 bases and J by 1 base, leaving 8 bases between them. CDR3 sequence: CASSLRSSNTEAFF. CDR3 DNA: TGTGCCAGCAGCTTAAGGTCCTCGAACACTGAAGCTTTCTTT.

V is TRBV6-6 and J is TRBJ2-1; TRBD2 matches at 8 bases. The CDR3 has 14 residues. CDR1 MNHNY and CDR2 SVGAGI come from the germline V gene (reference sequence). With 2 bases clipped from V and 4 bases from J, the junction kept 1 base outside the gene matches. In DNA, the CDR3 is TGTGCCAGCAGTTACGGCGGGGGGTACAATGAGCAGTTCTTC. Its translation is CASSYGGGYNEQFF.

The rearrangement uses TRBV6-5 and TRBJ2-7, with TRBD1 matching 7 bases. The J segment lost 2 bases and the V segment lost 3 bases, leaving 7 bases of the junction unmatched. The CDR3 sequence is 15 residues long. The germline gives CDR1 MNHEY, CDR2 SVGAGI. The CDR3 reads CASSYSTGSPYEQYF. CDR3 sequence (DNA): TGTGCCAGCAGTTATTCGACAGGGTCCCCCTACGAGCAGTACTTC.

Details on this clone: Its ends do not fully match the called genes, so a read error is possible. This chain connects TRBV7-9 to TRBJ2-7; TRBD1 matches 11 bases. This CDR3 has 14 residues. The germline V gene encodes CDR1 SEHNR and CDR2 FQNEAQ (reference sequence). The CDR3 protein is CASSPGTGGNPSNF. Here the CDR3 DNA reads TGTGCCAGCAGCCCCGGGACAGGGGGAAACCCCTCGAACTTC.

The V gene is TRBV27, the J gene TRBJ1-1, with 9 bases matching TRBD1. V lost 3 bases and J lost 6; bases outside the gene matches: 5. Germline V CDR1 and CDR2: MNHEY, SMNVEV (reference sequence). This CDR3 has 14 residues. In DNA, the CDR3 is TGTGCCAGCAGTTTTTCGGGACAGGGAGCTGAAGCTTTCTTT. It encodes CASSFSGQGAEAFF.